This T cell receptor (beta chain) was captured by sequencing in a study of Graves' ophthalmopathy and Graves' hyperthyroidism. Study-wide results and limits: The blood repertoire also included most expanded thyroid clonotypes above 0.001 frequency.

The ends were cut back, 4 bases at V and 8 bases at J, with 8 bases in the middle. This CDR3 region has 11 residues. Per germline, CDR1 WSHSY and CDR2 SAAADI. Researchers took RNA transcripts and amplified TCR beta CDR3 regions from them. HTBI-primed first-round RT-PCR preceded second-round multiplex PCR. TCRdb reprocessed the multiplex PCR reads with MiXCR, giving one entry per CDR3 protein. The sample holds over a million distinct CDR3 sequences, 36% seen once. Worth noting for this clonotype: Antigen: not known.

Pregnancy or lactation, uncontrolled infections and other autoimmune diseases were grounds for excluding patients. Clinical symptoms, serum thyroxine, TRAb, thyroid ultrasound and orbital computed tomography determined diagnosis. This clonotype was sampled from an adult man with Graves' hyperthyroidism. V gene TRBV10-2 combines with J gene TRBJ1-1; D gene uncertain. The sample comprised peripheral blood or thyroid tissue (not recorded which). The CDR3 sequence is CASSGPGEAFF. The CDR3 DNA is TGCGCCAGCAGTGGGCCGGGGGAAGCTTTCTTT.